This T cell receptor beta chain was captured by sequencing in a study of regulatory T cells in long-lasting Graves disease. Building the TCR beta libraries relied on iRepertoire HTBI primers, and CDR3 regions underwent Arm-PCR. TCRdb re-called the multiplex PCR reads through MiXCR, storing one row per CDR3 protein. The sample lists some 450,000 distinct CDR3 sequences; 16% were seen once. The sample holds a few counts of this clonotype. Antigen specificity is unknown. The germline gives CDR1 SEHNR, CDR2 FQNEAQ (reference sequence). V dropped 1 base and J dropped 6 bases, with 10 bases sitting between them. This CDR3 contains 13 residues. Time point: newly diagnosed GD, antithyroid drugs for less than 3 months. PBMC-extracted RNA yielded the TCR library. Graves' disease diagnoses followed American Thyroid Association guidelines. Regarding the study as a whole: Persistent patients shared more public clonotypes (over 2,500) than new patients (about 1,000).

These same data were also listed under a study on T cells in Graves' hyperthyroidism and ophthalmopathy. That source notes: Most thyroid-expanded clonotypes above 0.001 were also found in blood.

This sequence joins TRBV7-9 and TRBJ2-7; D gene uncertain. This TCR came from a woman aged 25-40 years with Graves disease. The specimen comprised peripheral blood mononuclear cells (PBMCs), sampled at new diagnosis, from a patient treated with antithyroid drugs. The CDR3 loop is CASSLELIGEQYF. The CDR3 bases are TGTGCCAGCAGCTTAGAGTTAATCGGCGAGCAGTACTTC.